A single sample gave rise to the 9 T cell receptor beta chains below, sequenced in a study of OX40 agonist ivuxolimab in advanced cancers. Sequenced by immunoSEQ multiplex PCR; TCRdb stores in-frame clones only, minus some. The profile shows about 88,000 clones, approximately 89% of them singletons. The starting material was CD4+ or CD8+ T cells sorted from blood, obtained in a trial of the OX40 agonist ivuxolimab. Receptors were obtained from an adult with an advanced solid tumor such as melanoma, head and neck, liver or kidney cancer.

This CDR3 is CASSLGSSYEQYV. The CDR3 DNA reads as TGTGCCAGCAGTTTAGGTAGCAGCTACGAGCAGTACGTC. The rearrangement links TRBV28 to TRBJ2-7; D gene unclear. CDR1 MDHEN and CDR2 SYDVKM come from the germline V gene. V was clipped by 2 bases and J by 3 bases, with 8 bases between them. The CDR3 length is 13 residues.

The gene calls are TRBV4-1 and TRBJ2-3; the match to TRBD2 covers 9 bases. The CDR3 has 18 amino acids. The V and J ends lost 1 base and 2 bases, in that order; junction bases with no gene match: 10. CDR1 MGHRA and CDR2 YSYEKL come from the germline V gene. CDR3: CASSQGGLAGRNTDTQYF. The CDR3 bases are TGCGCCAGCAGCCAAGGGGGGCTAGCGGGGCGGAACACAGATACGCAGTATTTT.

J is TRBJ2-7 and V is TRBV11-2; D perhaps matches TRBD2 (7 bases). The V end lost 5 bases, the J end lost 0 bases, and 14 bases lay between the germline ends. The CDR3 runs 15 residues. Germline V gene lookup returns CDR1 SGHAT and CDR2 FQNNGV. CDR3: CASSPARGASYEQYF. The CDR3 DNA reads as TGTGCCAGCAGCCCAGCTCGGGGGGCCTCCTACGAGCAGTACTTC.

V is TRBV18 and J is TRBJ1-2; 7 bases are a match to TRBD1. Germline CDR1 reads KGHSH; CDR2 reads LQKENI. The CDR3 contains 16 residues. V lost 5 bases to trimming and J lost 8 bases; unmatched junction nucleotides: 17. CDR3 in DNA: TGTGCCAGCTCATACCTCCCGGGACAGACCTCGAACGGCTACACCTTC. It specifies CASSYLPGQTSNGYTF.

The V call is TRBV2, the J call TRBJ2-5; no firm D call. V was shortened by 2 bases and J by 0 bases, with 7 bases between the two germline ends. CDR1 SNHLY and CDR2 FYNNEI come from the germline V gene. This CDR3 contains 14 residues. The CDR3 protein is CASSETRHQETQYF. Written as DNA, the CDR3 is TGTGCCAGCAGTGAAACTCGGCACCAAGAGACCCAGTACTTC.

This chain joins TRBV28 and TRBJ2-3; D remains unclear. The CDR3 is 11 amino acids. V was pared by 7 bases and J by 1 base, with 3 bases between. Germline lookup yields CDR1 MDHEN and CDR2 SYDVKM. The CDR3: CASTGTDTQYF. Written as DNA, the CDR3 is TGTGCCAGCACAGGCACAGATACGCAGTATTTT.

The chain employs TRBV11-2 and TRBJ2-1, with 10 bases aligning to TRBD1. V lost 5 bases to trimming and J lost 8 bases; unmatched junction nucleotides: 9. The CDR3 has 15 residues. Germline V gene sequence: CDR1 SGHAT, CDR2 FQNNGV. CDR3 nucleotide sequence: TGTGCCAGCAGCGCCGGGACAGGGGCGCCGCATGAGCAGTTCTTC. Translating it yields CASSAGTGAPHEQFF.

This clone was detected only once. The chain employs TRBV7-2 and TRBJ2-7, with unresolved D. Germline-derived CDR1 and CDR2 are SGHTA and FQGNSA. The V end lost 2 bases, the J end lost 2 bases, and 10 bases lay between the germline ends. This CDR3 is built from 14 residues. In DNA form, the CDR3 reads TGTGCCAGCAGCTTATCCCCTTTACCCTACGAGCAGTACGTC. Protein sequence: CASSLSPLPYEQYV.

The chain recombines TRBV2 with TRBJ1-6, with no clear D. Germline CDR1 and CDR2: SNHLY and FYNNEI. This CDR3 is 17 amino acids long. V gave up 4 bases and J gave up 5 bases, with 18 bases separating them. CDR3 nucleotides: TGTGCCAGCAGTGTTGAGGGCTTACATTTGGATAATTCACCCCTCCACTTT. Residues: CASSVEGLHLDNSPLHF. The full variable domain, its missing parts supplied by reference TRBV2 and TRBJ1-6, is EPEVTQTPSHQVTQMGQEVILRCVPISNHLYFYWYRQILGQKVEFLVSFYNNEISEKSEIFDDQFSVERPDGSNFTLKIRSTKLEDSAMYFCASSVEGLHLDNSPLHFGNGTRLTVT.